This T cell receptor beta chain came from a study of blood T cells in healthy people across ages. Primers used in a second PCR of about 7 to 12 cycles were a sample-barcoded 5' primer and a J-beta primer mix. TCRdb processed the 5' RACE reads anew with MiXCR; each CDR3 protein has one entry. This table holds some 1,800,000 distinct CDR3 sequences, 30% to 40% found once. On this clonotype: The target antigen is unknown.

There are 13 residues in the CDR3. Trimming removed 5 bases from V and 4 bases from J, with 11 bases in between. Germline CDR1 and CDR2: MDHEN and SYDVKM. Study findings and constraints: PBMC samples, being unsorted, prevented any conclusive comparison of naive and antigen-experienced cells. It was the long-lived donors that had more naive CD4+ cells and higher diversity than aged donors.

Total RNA was extracted at no less than 6 micrograms per sample. The clonotype was recovered from a human donor in good health. V gene TRBV28 combines with J gene TRBJ1-2, with D unresolved. Sample: blood. CDR3 region: CASSDPSRYGYTF. In DNA, the CDR3 is TGTGCCAGCAGTGATCCTAGTCGCTATGGCTACACCTTC.